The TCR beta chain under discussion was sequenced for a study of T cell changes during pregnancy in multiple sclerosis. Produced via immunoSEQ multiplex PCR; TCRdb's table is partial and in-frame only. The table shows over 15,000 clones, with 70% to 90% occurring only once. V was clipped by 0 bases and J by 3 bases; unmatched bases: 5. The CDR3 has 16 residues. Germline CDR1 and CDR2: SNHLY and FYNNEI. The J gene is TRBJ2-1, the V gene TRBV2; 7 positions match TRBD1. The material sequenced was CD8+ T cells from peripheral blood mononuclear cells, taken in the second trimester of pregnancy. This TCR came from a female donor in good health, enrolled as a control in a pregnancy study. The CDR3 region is CASSEAPTGNYNEQFF. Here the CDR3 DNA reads TGTGCCAGCAGTGAAGCTCCGACAGGGAACTACAATGAGCAGTTCTTC.